This T cell receptor (beta chain) was documented in a study of shared clonotypes between healthy human individuals. Profiled with immunoSEQ multiplex PCR; TCRdb holds only in-frame clones, not every one. Of 2 million to 2.5 million clones listed, 93% are singletons. Trimming removed 6 bases at V and 4 bases at J, with 16 bases between. The V gene's germline CDR1 is SNHLY and CDR2 FYNNEI. This CDR3 is 15 amino acids long. The receptor's source is a man between 18 and 29 years old in good health. Some clones in this sample may be carry-over from other donors' samples. V is TRBV2 and J is TRBJ1-5; D possibly corresponds to TRBD1 (6 bases). The sequencing sample was made of naive CD4+ T cells from PBMCs. Subset of the sample: CD45RA+ positively selected. Here the CDR3 reads CASSVEGGGNQPQHF. CDR3 bases: TGTGCCAGCAGCGTTGAAGGAGGGGGAAATCAGCCCCAGCATTTT.